The clone carrying this T cell receptor beta chain was observed once. This sample is part of a study of blood T cell repertoires in COVID-19. Study background: Some COVID-19 samples were acute and others convalescent; all came from the United States, Italy and Spain. The analysed material was cDNA or gDNA that came from T cells, B-cell-depleted T cells, or PBMCs.

Germline V gives CDR1 ENHRY, CDR2 SYGVKD. V shed 3 bases and J 4 bases; nucleotides not matched to a gene: 7. The CDR3 length is 16 residues. Original data processing: It was from reference gene primer amplification that nucleated cell counts were estimated. Sequenced by immunoSEQ multiplex PCR; TCRdb stores in-frame clones only, minus some. That table furnishes V, J and clone size, whereas the DNA furnished D and trimming. Altogether roughly 200,000 clones are present, around four fifths being singletons, with the ten largest covering 15% to 20%. The sample consisted of peripheral blood. The V gene is TRBV10-3, the J gene TRBJ2-1, with 9 bases lining up with TRBD1. The sequence came from a woman over 75 with active or convalescent COVID-19. The CDR3 DNA reads TGTGCCATCAGTGACCCGGGACAGGGATTGTACAATGAGCAGTTCTTC. It translates to CAISDPGQGLYNEQFF.